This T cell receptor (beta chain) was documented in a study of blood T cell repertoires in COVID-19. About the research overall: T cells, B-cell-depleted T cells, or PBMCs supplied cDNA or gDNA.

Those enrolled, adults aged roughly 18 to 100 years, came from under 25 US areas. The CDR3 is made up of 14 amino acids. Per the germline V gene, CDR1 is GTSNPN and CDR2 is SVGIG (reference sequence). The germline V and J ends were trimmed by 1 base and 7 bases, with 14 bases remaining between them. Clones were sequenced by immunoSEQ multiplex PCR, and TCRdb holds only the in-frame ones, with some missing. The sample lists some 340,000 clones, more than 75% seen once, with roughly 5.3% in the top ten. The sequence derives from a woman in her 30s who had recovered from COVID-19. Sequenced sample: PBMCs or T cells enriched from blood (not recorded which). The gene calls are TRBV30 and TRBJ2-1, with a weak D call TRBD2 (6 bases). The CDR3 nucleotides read TGTGCCTGGAGTGAGGGCTCCGGGAGTAATGAGCAGTTCTTC. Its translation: CAWSEGSGSNEQFF. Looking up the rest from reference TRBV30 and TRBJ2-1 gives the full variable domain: SQTIHQWPATLVQPVGSPLSLECTVEGTSNPNLYWYRQAAGRGLQLLFYSVGIGQISSEVPQNLSASRPQDRQFILSSKKLLLSDSGFYLCAWSEGSGSNEQFFGPGTRLTVL.